This T cell receptor (beta chain) came from a study of T cell changes during pregnancy in multiple sclerosis. Profiled with immunoSEQ multiplex PCR; TCRdb holds only in-frame clones, not every one. This repertoire shows around 63,000 clones, just over 90% found once; its top ten account for roughly 1.5%. The V and J ends lost 1 base and 8 bases respectively, with 8 bases between them. CDR3 length: 11 residues. Germline CDR1 is GTSNPN and CDR2 is SVGIG (reference sequence). The J gene is TRBJ1-2, the V gene TRBV30; D is undetermined. The specimen comprised peripheral blood, sampled after pregnancy. This TCR was sampled from a female donor with multiple sclerosis, enrolled in a pregnancy study. The CDR3 DNA reads TGTGCCTGGAGTGCGGTAACCGGCTACACCTTC. Translated: CAWSAVTGYTF.